This TCR beta chain came from a study of Tregs in tolerant kidney transplant recipients. V was clipped by 7 bases and J by 2 bases, with 15 bases between them. Per the germline V gene, CDR1 is LNHDA and CDR2 is SQIVND (reference sequence). The CDR3 spans 15 residues. The protocol was immunoSEQ multiplex PCR, while the TCRdb copy is restricted to in-frame clones and leaves out a portion. The repertoire table contains approximately 35,000 clones. Worth noting for this clone: Read data end 3 residues before the CDR3 end; the end is taken from the germline J gene.

The TCR was taken from a human donor who received a combined kidney and bone marrow transplant. V is TRBV19 and J is TRBJ1-5; weak D call: TRBD1 (5 bases). The sequences come from CD8+ T cells from blood, collected before the transplant. The part of the CDR3 DNA that was read is TGTGCCAGTACCCAATGGGGGGACGGCAATCAGCCC. As protein: CASTQWGDGNQP. The full CDR3 reads CASTQWGDGNQPQHF.